This T cell receptor (beta chain) was documented in a study of PD-1 blockade in classical Hodgkin lymphoma. Relapse after autologous stem cell transplantation occurred in every patient, and brentuximab vedotin exposure varied. Best response was recorded as complete response, partial response or progressive disease. As concerns this clone: Antigen: not known.

This table comes from immunoSEQ multiplex PCR, and its TCRdb copy is limited to in-frame clones, with some not included. The sample has some 60,000 clones, roughly 90% seen once. General study findings and limits: Before treatment, TCR diversity in newly diagnosed patients was reportedly lower than in healthy donors. The baseline diversity of complete responders showed similarity to that of newly diagnosed patients. It was CD4+ TCR diversity, not CD8+, that rose significantly by C4D1.

This CDR3 has 18 amino acids. CDR1 and CDR2 from the germline V gene are SGHAT and FQNNGV. The junction had 12 bases not matched to a gene; V was cut back by 5 bases and J by 4 bases. The V gene is TRBV11-2, the J gene TRBJ2-3, with 13 bases identical to TRBD2. The specimen comprised peripheral blood mononuclear cells (PBMCs), sampled at baseline. This TCR derives from a human donor with classical Hodgkin lymphoma. This CDR3 is CASSPQTSGGFGADTQYF. The CDR3 DNA is TGTGCCAGCAGCCCGCAGACTAGCGGGGGGTTTGGAGCAGATACGCAGTATTTT.